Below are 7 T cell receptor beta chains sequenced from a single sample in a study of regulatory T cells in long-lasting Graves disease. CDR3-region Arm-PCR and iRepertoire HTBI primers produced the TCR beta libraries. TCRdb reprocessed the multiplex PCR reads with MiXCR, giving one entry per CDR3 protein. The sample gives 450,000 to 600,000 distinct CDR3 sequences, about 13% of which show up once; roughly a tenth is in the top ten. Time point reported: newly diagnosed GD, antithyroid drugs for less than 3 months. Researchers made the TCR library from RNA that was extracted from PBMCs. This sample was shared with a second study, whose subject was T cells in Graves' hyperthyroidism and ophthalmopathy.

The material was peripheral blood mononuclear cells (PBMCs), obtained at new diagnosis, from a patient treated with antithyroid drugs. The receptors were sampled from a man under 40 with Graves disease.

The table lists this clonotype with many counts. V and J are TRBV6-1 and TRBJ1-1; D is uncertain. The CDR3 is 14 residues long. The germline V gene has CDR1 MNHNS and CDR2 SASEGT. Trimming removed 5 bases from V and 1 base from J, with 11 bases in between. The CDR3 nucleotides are TGTGCCAGCAGTAAGACACGGGGGAACACTGAAGCTTTCTTT. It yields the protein CASSKTRGNTEAFF.

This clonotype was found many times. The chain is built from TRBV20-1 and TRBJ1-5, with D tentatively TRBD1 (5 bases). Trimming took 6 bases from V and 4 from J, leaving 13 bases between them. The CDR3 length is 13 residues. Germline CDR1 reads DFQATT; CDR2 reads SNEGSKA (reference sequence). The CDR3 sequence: CSAPQEINQPQHF. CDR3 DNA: TGCAGTGCGCCACAGGAGATTAATCAGCCCCAGCATTTT.

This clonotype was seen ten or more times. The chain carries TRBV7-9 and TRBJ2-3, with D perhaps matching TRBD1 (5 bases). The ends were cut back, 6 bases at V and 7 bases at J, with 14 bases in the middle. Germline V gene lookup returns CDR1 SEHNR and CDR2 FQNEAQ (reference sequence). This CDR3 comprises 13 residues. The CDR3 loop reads CASSPAWGNTQYF. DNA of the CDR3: TGTGCCAGCAGTCCCGCGTGGGGCAATACGCAGTATTTT.

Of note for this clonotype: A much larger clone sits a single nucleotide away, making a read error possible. The DNA of the CDR3 is TGTGCCAGCGGAAAGGGACCGACTAACTATGGCTACACCTTC. Its translation: CASGKGPTNYGYTF. The V gene is TRBV27, the J gene TRBJ1-2, with D perhaps matching TRBD1 (5 bases). The CDR3 extends over 14 amino acids. Germline V gene lookup returns CDR1 MNHEY and CDR2 SMNVEV (reference sequence). V was trimmed by 8 bases and J by 0 bases, leaving 13 bases between them.

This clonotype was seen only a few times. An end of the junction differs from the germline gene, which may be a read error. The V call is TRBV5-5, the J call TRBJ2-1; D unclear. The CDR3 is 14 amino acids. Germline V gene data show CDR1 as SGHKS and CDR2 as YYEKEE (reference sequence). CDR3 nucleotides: TGTGCCAGCAGCTTTACAACTTCCTACAATGAGCGGTTCTTC. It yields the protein CASSFTTSYNERFF.

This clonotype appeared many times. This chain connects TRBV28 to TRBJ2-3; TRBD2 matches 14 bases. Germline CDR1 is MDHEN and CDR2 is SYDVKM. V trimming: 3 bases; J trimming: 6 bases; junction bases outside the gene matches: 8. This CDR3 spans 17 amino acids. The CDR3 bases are TGTGCCAGCAGTTTTCTCCTGACTAGCGGGAGGGTGGATACGCAGTATTTT. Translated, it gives CASSFLLTSGRVDTQYF.

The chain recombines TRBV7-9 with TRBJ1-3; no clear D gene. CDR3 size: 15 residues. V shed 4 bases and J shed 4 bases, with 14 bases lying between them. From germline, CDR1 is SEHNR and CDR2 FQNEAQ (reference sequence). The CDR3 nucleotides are TGTGCCAGCAGCTACCCTTTCCGTATGGGAAACACCATATATTTT. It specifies CASSYPFRMGNTIYF.